This T cell receptor beta chain was identified in a study of shared clonotypes between healthy human individuals. Across the study: A couple of female and a few male donors aged 18 to 49 were enrolled.

Profiled with immunoSEQ multiplex PCR; TCRdb holds only in-frame clones, not every one. This table holds about 510,000 clones, roughly 95% found once. Germline values: CDR1 MNHEY, CDR2 SVGAGI. The V and J ends lost 2 bases and 5 bases, in that order; junction bases with no gene match: 0. The CDR3 runs to 13 residues. Each sample came from a Caucasian adult donor living in Nashville, Tennessee. The rearrangement joins TRBV6-5 to TRBJ2-3, with 8 bases fitting TRBD1. The TCR sequence derives from a woman younger than 45 in good health. The sequenced sample was naive CD4+ T cells sorted from blood. As for subset: CD45RA+ positively selected. The CDR3 is CASSYGQGDTQYF. In nucleotides, the CDR3 is TGTGCCAGCAGTTACGGACAGGGAGATACGCAGTATTTT.